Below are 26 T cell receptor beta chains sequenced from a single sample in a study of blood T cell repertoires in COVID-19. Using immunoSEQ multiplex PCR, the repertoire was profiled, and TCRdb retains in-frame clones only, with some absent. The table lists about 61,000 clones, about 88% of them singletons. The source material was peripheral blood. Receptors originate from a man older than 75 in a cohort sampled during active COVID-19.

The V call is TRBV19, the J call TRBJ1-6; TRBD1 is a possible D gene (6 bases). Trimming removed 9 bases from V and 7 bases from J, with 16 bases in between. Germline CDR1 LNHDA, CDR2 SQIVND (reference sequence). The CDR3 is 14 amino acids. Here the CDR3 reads CASRLAGENSPLHF. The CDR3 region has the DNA TGTGCCAGCCGGCTGGCAGGGGAGAATTCACCCCTCCACTTT.

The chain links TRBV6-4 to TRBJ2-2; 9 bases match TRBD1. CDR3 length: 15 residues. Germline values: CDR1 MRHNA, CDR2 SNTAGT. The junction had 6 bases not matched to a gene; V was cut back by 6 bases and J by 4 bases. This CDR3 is CASRPGQGSTGELFF. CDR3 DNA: TGTGCCAGCAGACCTGGACAGGGGAGCACCGGGGAGCTGTTTTTT.

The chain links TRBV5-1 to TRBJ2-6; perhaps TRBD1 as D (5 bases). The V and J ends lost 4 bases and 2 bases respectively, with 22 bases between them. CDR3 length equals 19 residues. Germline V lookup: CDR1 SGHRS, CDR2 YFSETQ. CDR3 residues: CASSRLPYGQGTGANVLTF. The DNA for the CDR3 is TGCGCCAGCAGCCGACTTCCCTACGGGCAGGGCACTGGGGCCAACGTCCTGACTTTC.

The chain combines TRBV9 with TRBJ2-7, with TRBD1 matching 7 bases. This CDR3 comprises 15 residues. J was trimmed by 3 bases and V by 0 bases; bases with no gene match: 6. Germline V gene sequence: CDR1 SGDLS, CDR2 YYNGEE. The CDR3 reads CASSVGGTANYEQYF. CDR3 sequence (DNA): TGTGCCAGCAGCGTAGGGGGGACAGCCAACTACGAGCAGTACTTC.

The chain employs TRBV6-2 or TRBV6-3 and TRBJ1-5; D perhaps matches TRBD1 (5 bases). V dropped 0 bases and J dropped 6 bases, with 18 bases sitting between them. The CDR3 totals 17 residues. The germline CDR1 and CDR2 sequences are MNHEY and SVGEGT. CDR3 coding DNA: TGTGCCAGCAGTTACTCCCCAGAGCGGGGGGGAGGTCAGCCCCAGCATTTT. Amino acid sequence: CASSYSPERGGGQPQHF.

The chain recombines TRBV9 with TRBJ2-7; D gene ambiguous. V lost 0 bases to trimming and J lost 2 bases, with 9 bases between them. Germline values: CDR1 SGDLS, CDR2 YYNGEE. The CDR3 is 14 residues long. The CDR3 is CASSVANGPYEQYF. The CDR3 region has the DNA TGTGCCAGCAGCGTAGCCAACGGTCCCTACGAGCAGTACTTC.

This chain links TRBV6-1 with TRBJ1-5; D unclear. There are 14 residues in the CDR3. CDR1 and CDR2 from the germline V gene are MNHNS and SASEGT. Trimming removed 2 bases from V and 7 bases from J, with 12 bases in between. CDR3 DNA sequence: TGTGCCAGCAGTGAAACCGGGAGTCGGCAGCCCCAGCATTTT. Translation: CASSETGSRQPQHF.

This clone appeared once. The CDR3 sequence is CASSPQGVGGEQFF. For the CDR3, the DNA is TGTGCCAGTAGTCCCCAGGGCGTTGGCGGTGAGCAGTTCTTC. V usage is TRBV19 and J usage is TRBJ2-1, with D possibly matching TRBD1 (5 bases). The ends were cut back, 5 bases at V and 9 bases at J, with 17 bases in the middle. The CDR3 is 14 residues long. Germline CDR1 is LNHDA and CDR2 is SQIVND (reference sequence).

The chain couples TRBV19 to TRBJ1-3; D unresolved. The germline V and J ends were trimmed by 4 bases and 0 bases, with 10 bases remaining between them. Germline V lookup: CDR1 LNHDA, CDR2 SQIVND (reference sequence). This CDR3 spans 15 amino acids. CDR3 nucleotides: TGTGCCAGTAGTACGACGGACTTCTCTGGAAACACCATATATTTT. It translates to CASSTTDFSGNTIYF.

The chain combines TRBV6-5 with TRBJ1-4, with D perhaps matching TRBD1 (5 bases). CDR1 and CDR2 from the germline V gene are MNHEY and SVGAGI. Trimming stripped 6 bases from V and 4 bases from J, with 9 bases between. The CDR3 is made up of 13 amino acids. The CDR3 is CASSLRDNEKLFF. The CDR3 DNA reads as TGTGCCAGCAGCCTCAGGGATAATGAAAAACTGTTTTTT.

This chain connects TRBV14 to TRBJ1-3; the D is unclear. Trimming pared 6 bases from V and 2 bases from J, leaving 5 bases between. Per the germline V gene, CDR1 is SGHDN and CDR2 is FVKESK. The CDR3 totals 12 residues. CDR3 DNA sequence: TGTGCCAGCAGTCTTACTGGAAACACCATATATTTT. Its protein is CASSLTGNTIYF.

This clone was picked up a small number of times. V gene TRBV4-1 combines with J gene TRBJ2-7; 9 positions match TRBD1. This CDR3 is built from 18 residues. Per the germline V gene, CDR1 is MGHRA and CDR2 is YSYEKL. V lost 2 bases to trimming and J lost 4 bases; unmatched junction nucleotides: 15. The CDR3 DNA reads TGCGCCAGCAGCCAACAGTTCAGTATTCGGGACAGGGTGTACGAGCAGTACTTC. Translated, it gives CASSQQFSIRDRVYEQYF.

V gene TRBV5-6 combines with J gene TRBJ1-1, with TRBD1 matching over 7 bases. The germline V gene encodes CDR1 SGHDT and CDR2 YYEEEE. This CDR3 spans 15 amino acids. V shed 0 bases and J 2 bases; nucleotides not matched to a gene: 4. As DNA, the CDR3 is TGTGCCAGCAGCTTGGGTCCAGGGGGAAACACTGAAGCTTTCTTT. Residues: CASSLGPGGNTEAFF.

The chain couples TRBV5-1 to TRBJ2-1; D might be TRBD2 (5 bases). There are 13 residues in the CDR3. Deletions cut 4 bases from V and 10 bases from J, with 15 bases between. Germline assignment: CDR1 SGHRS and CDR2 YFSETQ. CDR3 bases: TGCGCCAGCAGCCCCGACATAGGAGGAGAGCAGTTCTTC. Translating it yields CASSPDIGGEQFF.

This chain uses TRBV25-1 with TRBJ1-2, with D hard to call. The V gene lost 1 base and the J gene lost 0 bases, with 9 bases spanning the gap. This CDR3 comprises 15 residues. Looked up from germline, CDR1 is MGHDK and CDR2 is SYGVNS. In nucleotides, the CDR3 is TGTGCCAGCAGTGAATCGTCCAGGACTAACTATGGCTACACCTTC. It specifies CASSESSRTNYGYTF.

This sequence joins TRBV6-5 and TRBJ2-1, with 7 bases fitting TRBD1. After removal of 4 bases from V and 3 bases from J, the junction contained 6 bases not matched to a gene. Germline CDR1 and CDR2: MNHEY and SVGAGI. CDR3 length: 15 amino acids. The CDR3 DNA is TGTGCCAGCAGTTTCAAGGGGGCAGGCTACAATGAGCAGTTCTTC. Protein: CASSFKGAGYNEQFF.

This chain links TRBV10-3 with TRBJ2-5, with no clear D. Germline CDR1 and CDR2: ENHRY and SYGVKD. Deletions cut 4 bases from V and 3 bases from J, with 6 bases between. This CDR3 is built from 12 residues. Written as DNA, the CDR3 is TGTGCCATCAGTGCTAGAGAAGAGACCCAGTACTTC. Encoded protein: CAISAREETQYF.

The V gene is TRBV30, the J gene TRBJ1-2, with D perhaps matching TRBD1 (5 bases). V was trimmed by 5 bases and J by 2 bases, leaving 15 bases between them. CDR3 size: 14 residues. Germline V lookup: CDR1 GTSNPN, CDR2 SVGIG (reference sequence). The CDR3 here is CAWSRGEPNYGYTF. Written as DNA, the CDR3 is TGTGCCTGGTCTCGGGGGGAACCAAACTATGGCTACACCTTC. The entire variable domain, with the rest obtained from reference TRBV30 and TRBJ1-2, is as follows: SQTIHQWPATLVQPVGSPLSLECTVEGTSNPNLYWYRQAAGRGLQLLFYSVGIGQISSEVPQNLSASRPQDRQFILSSKKLLLSDSGFYLCAWSRGEPNYGYTFGSGTRLTVV.

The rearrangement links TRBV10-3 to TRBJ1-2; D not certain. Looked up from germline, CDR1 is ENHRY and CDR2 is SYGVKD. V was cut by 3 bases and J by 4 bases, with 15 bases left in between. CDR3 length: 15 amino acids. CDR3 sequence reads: CAISDSDGDLYGYTF. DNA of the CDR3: TGTGCCATCAGTGACTCCGACGGAGACCTCTATGGCTACACCTTC.

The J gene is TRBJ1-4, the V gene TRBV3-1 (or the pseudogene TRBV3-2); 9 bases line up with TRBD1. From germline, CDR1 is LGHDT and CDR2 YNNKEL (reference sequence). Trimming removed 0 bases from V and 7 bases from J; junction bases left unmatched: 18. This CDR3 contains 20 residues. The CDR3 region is CASSQEVAGTGRDNSEKLFF. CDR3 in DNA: TGTGCCAGCAGCCAAGAAGTGGCAGGGACAGGGAGGGATAATAGTGAAAAACTGTTTTTT.

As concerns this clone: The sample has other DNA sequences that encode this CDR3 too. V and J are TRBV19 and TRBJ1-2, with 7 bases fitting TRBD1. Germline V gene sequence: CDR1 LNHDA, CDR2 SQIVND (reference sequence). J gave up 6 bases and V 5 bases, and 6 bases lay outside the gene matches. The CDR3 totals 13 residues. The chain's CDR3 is CASSPDRVDGYTF. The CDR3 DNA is TGTGCCAGTAGTCCAGACAGGGTGGATGGCTACACCTTC.

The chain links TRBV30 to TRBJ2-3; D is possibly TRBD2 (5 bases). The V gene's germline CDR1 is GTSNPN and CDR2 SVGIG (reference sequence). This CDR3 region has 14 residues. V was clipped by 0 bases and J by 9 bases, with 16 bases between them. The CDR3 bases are TGTGCCTGGAGTGTAAGGACTCTTCTTGGGACGCAGTATTTT. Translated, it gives CAWSVRTLLGTQYF.

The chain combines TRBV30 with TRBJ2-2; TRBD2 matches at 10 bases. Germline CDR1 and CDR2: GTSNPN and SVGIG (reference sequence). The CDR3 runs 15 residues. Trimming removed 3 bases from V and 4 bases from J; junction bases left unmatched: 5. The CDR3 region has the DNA TGTGCCTGGAGACCTGGACTAGCGGCCACCGGGGAGCTGTTTTTT. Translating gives CAWRPGLAATGELFF.

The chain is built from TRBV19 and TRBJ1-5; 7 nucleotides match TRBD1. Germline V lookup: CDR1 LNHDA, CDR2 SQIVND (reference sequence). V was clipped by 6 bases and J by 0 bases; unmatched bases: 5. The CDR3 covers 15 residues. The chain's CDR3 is CASSRQGDSNQPQHF. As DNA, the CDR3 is TGTGCCAGTAGCCGACAGGGCGATAGCAATCAGCCCCAGCATTTT.

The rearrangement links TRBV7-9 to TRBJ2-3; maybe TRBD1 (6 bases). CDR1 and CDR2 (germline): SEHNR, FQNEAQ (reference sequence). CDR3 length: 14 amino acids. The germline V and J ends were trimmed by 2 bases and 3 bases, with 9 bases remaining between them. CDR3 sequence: CASSLTGSTDTQYF. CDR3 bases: TGTGCCAGCAGCTTAACAGGGAGTACAGATACGCAGTATTTT.

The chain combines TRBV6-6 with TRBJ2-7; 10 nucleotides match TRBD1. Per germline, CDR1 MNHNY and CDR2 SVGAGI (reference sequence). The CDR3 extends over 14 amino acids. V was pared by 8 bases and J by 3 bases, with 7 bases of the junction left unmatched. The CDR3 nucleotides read TGTGCCAGCCAATGGGGACAGGGGAACTACGAGCAGTACTTC. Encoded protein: CASQWGQGNYEQYF.